This passage covers 28 T cell receptor beta chains from one sample sequenced in a study of CD8+CD57+ T cells in acquired aplastic anemia. Both TCR beta VDJ combination and CDR3 sequence profiling were carried out. Genomic DNA was the template for this profiling. TCRdb re-called the reads through MiXCR, storing one row per CDR3 protein. This sample has about 110,000 distinct CDR3 sequences, with under 60% found just once. The source material was sorted CD4+, CD8+, or CD8+CD57+ T cells (not recorded which) from PBMCs. The receptors come from a human donor in good health, serving as a control.

The V call is TRBV2, the J call TRBJ1-5; possible D gene TRBD1, 5 bases. The V end was cut by 6 bases, the J end by 0 bases, with 9 bases between. This CDR3 has 14 residues. Germline V gene sequence: CDR1 SNHLY, CDR2 FYNNEI. Here the CDR3 reads CASSGTDSNQPQHF. The CDR3 DNA is TGTGCCAGCAGCGGGACGGATAGCAATCAGCCCCAGCATTTT.

This clonotype was counted once. V gene TRBV7-3 combines with J gene TRBJ2-1; D is perhaps TRBD1 (5 bases). CDR1 is SGHTA and CDR2 is FQGTGA in the germline V gene. The length of the CDR3 is 14 residues. Trimming removed 9 bases at V and 3 bases at J, with 15 bases between. The CDR3 nucleotides are TGTGCCAGTAGTCCGCTAGACAGCTACAATGAGCAGTTCTTC. It specifies CASSPLDSYNEQFF.

The chain joins TRBV12-3 or TRBV12-4 to TRBJ2-1, with 8 bases that match TRBD2. The CDR3 is made up of 15 amino acids. V shed 5 bases and J 7 bases; nucleotides not matched to a gene: 10. The CDR3 spells CASSLIAGLGNEQFF. The CDR3, as DNA: TGTGCCAGCAGTCTTATTGCGGGACTAGGGAATGAGCAGTTCTTC.

This rearrangement joins TRBV10-2 to TRBJ1-1; no clear D gene. The V gene lost 5 bases and the J gene lost 2 bases, with 9 bases spanning the gap. The CDR3 is made up of 13 amino acids. Germline V CDR1 and CDR2: WSHSY, SAAADI. CDR3 in DNA: TGCGCCAGCAGTTCCGGCCACAACACTGAAGCTTTCTTT. Protein product: CASSSGHNTEAFF.

The chain recombines TRBV5-5 with TRBJ2-5, with D perhaps being TRBD1 or TRBD2 (6 bases each). The germline CDR1 and CDR2 sequences are SGHKS and YYEKEE (reference sequence). The CDR3 sequence is 15 residues long. V lost 4 bases to trimming and J lost 5 bases, with 18 bases between them. CDR3 nucleotides: TGTGCCAGCAGCCAATCGGAGGGCAGGGGTGAGACCCAGTACTTC. Protein: CASSQSEGRGETQYF.

This clonotype was seen only a few times. This is likely a read error, given that the CDR3 carries no conserved phenylalanine or tryptophan at its end. The chain combines TRBV27 with TRBJ1-5; D uncertain. CDR1 is MNHEY and CDR2 is SMNVEV in the germline V gene (reference sequence). The CDR3 spans 12 residues. Trimming took 7 bases from V and 1 from J, leaving 5 bases between them. CDR3 protein: CASNGSNQPQHS. The CDR3 nucleotides read TGTGCCAGCAATGGAAGCAATCAGCCCCAGCATTCT.

The gene calls are TRBV2 and TRBJ1-2; D gene unclear. Trimming removed 6 bases from V and 1 base from J, with 12 bases in between. The length of the CDR3 is 14 residues. Germline V gene lookup returns CDR1 SNHLY and CDR2 FYNNEI. The CDR3: CASRGILDNYGYTF. In DNA form, the CDR3 reads TGTGCCAGCAGAGGGATACTAGATAACTATGGCTACACCTTC.

The rearrangement uses TRBV15 and TRBJ2-7; 9 bases map to TRBD2. Trimming took 6 bases from V and 6 from J; bases not matched to a gene: 12. The CDR3 length is 15 residues. The germline V gene has CDR1 LNHNV and CDR2 YYDKDF (reference sequence). This chain's CDR3 is CATSVRREGGGEQYF. The CDR3 region has the DNA TGTGCCACCAGTGTAAGGCGGGAGGGAGGAGGCGAGCAGTACTTC.

About this clonotype itself: The junction differs from germline at one of its ends, possibly a read error. The chain carries TRBV9 and TRBJ1-2; a weak D match, TRBD1 (5 bases). The CDR3 contains 13 residues. The V gene's germline CDR1 is SGDLS and CDR2 YYNGEE. The chain's CDR3 is CASSPAIGQGYAF. CDR3 in DNA: TGTGCCAGCAGCCCAGCGATAGGGCAGGGCTACGCCTTC.

The chain employs TRBV5-1 and TRBJ1-5; D gene unclear. Germline V lookup: CDR1 SGHRS, CDR2 YFSETQ. CDR3 length: 13 amino acids. V was shortened by 7 bases and J by 4 bases, with 12 bases between the two germline ends. The CDR3 is CASSSFPNQPQHF. The CDR3 nucleotides read TGCGCCAGCTCATCCTTCCCTAATCAGCCCCAGCATTTT.

The chain has TRBV11-3 and TRBJ1-5; possibly TRBD1 for D (5 bases). This CDR3 comprises 13 residues. V was pared by 5 bases and J by 9 bases, with 14 bases between. Germline loops: CDR1 SGHNT, CDR2 YENEEA. The CDR3 protein is CASSTIQGGPQHF. DNA of the CDR3: TGTGCCAGCAGCACCATCCAGGGAGGGCCCCAGCATTTT.

The chain is built from TRBV29-1 and TRBJ2-1; D is unresolved. Trimming cost V 4 bases and J 14 bases, with 15 bases left between them. This CDR3 is 11 amino acids long. Germline CDR1 and CDR2: SQVTM and ANQGSEA. In DNA form, the CDR3 reads TGCAGCGTTGGGCCCCGTGGAAGTAAGTTCTTC. Translation gives CSVGPRGSKFF.

There are a few counts of this clonotype. The chain links TRBV7-9 to TRBJ1-2, with 8 bases identical to TRBD1. Per germline, CDR1 SEHNR and CDR2 FQNEAQ (reference sequence). Trimming cost V 5 bases and J 2 bases; bases outside gene matches: 1. The CDR3 runs 13 residues. The CDR3 reads CASSGTGNYGYTF. CDR3 DNA sequence: TGTGCCAGCAGCGGGACAGGCAACTATGGCTACACCTTC. Together with reference TRBV7-9 and TRBJ1-2, the CDR3 gives the full variable domain: DTGVSQNPRHKITKRGQNVTFRCDPISEHNRLYWYRQTLGQGPEFLTYFQNEAQLEKSRLLSDRFSAERPKGSFSTLEIQRTEQGDSAMYLCASSGTGNYGYTFGSGTRLTVV.

The J gene is TRBJ2-5, the V gene TRBV24-1, with 7 bases aligning to TRBD2. V gave up 4 bases and J gave up 1 base; unmatched junction bases: 5. Germline-derived CDR1 and CDR2 are KGHDR and SFDVKD. This CDR3 comprises 15 residues. The DNA of the CDR3 is TGTGCCACCAGTGACCACAGCGGGACCCAAGAGACCCAGTACTTC. Translating it yields CATSDHSGTQETQYF.

CDR3 bases: TGCGCCAGCACTAAAGACAGAGATAACTATGGCTACACCTTC. It is translated as CASTKDRDNYGYTF. J is TRBJ1-2 and V is TRBV10-2; D may be TRBD1 (5 bases). Trimming shortened V by 7 bases and J by 1 base, and 13 bases separated the two germline ends. The CDR3 is made up of 14 amino acids. Germline loops: CDR1 WSHSY, CDR2 SAAADI.

This clonotype has ten or more counts. The gene calls are TRBV5-4 and TRBJ2-6, with D possibly TRBD2 on 5 matching bases. Trimming left V 3 bases short and J 0 bases short, with 10 bases between. Germline V CDR1 and CDR2: SGHNT, YYREEE (reference sequence). The CDR3 consists of 16 residues. CDR3 nucleotide sequence: TGTGCCAGCAGCTCGGACTGGGACTCTGGGGCCAACGTCCTGACTTTC. Its translation: CASSSDWDSGANVLTF.

Turning to this clonotype: The junction differs from germline at one of its ends, possibly a read error. The chain is built from TRBV5-4 and TRBJ2-7; 8 nucleotides line up with TRBD1. This CDR3 is 13 amino acids long. Germline V gene data show CDR1 as SGHNT and CDR2 as YYREEE (reference sequence). Written as DNA, the CDR3 is TGTGCCGGCAGCCGGACAGGGACCTACGAGCAGTACTTC. It codes for CAGSRTGTYEQYF.

This chain joins TRBV5-1 and TRBJ2-3; perhaps D is TRBD1 or TRBD2 (5 bases each). The CDR3 extends over 13 amino acids. Trimming left V 4 bases short and J 7 bases short, with 13 bases between. CDR1 and CDR2 from the germline V gene are SGHRS and YFSETQ. CDR3 residues: CASSPARGNTQYF. CDR3 nucleotides: TGCGCCAGCAGCCCGGCGAGGGGTAATACGCAGTATTTT.

This clonotype has a single count. The chain recombines TRBV7-9 with TRBJ1-1, with D hard to call. The length of the CDR3 is 14 residues. Per germline, CDR1 SEHNR and CDR2 FQNEAQ (reference sequence). Trimming took 1 base from V and 1 from J, leaving 7 bases between them. CDR3 DNA sequence: TGTGCCAGCAGCTTAGGACCGCAGAACACTGAAGCTTTCTTT. This encodes CASSLGPQNTEAFF.

This rearrangement joins TRBV2 to TRBJ2-3; tentatively, D is TRBD1 (7 bases). In germline, CDR1 is SNHLY, CDR2 FYNNEI. V shed 2 bases and J shed 5 bases, with 11 bases lying between them. The CDR3 covers 14 residues. CDR3 amino acids: CASSEQGGRDTQYF. The CDR3 nucleotides are TGTGCCAGCAGTGAACAGGGGGGTAGAGATACGCAGTATTTT. The full variable domain, its missing parts supplied by reference TRBV2 and TRBJ2-3, is EPEVTQTPSHQVTQMGQEVILRCVPISNHLYFYWYRQILGQKVEFLVSFYNNEISEKSEIFDDQFSVERPDGSNFTLKIRSTKLEDSAMYFCASSEQGGRDTQYFGPGTRLTVL.

The chain is built from TRBV7-3 and TRBJ2-1; TRBD2 aligns across 8 bases. The germline V gene encodes CDR1 SGHTA and CDR2 FQGTGA. This CDR3 has 15 residues. The junction had 8 bases not matched to a gene; V was cut back by 3 bases and J by 7 bases. Here the CDR3 reads CASSLGTSPPNEQFF. CDR3 in DNA: TGTGCCAGCAGCTTGGGGACTAGTCCCCCGAATGAGCAGTTCTTC.

The sample holds many counts of this clonotype. The chain carries TRBV19 and TRBJ1-6; no clear D. Per germline, CDR1 LNHDA and CDR2 SQIVND (reference sequence). The CDR3 has 16 amino acids. With 6 bases removed from V and 0 bases from J, the gap between germline ends came to 12 bases. The CDR3 coding sequence is TGTGCCAGTAGCATTGACGCCAGCTCCTATAATTCACCCCTCCACTTT. It is translated as CASSIDASSYNSPLHF.

The genes are TRBV3-1 and TRBJ1-5; D remains unclear. The CDR3 loop spans 13 amino acids. Germline lookup yields CDR1 LGHDT and CDR2 YNNKEL (reference sequence). Between the trimmed V and J ends, which lost 1 base and 11 bases, there was a span of 12 bases. DNA for the CDR3: TGTGCCAGCAGCCAAGGAATCACAATGGCCCAGCATTTT. Amino acid sequence: CASSQGITMAQHF.

The table lists this clonotype with many counts. The V and J genes are TRBV6-1 and TRBJ2-7; D is unclear. Per the germline V gene, CDR1 is MNHNS and CDR2 is SASEGT. The CDR3 totals 14 residues. V lost 2 bases and J lost 0, with 8 bases in between. CDR3 residues: CASSELGSSYEQYF. The CDR3 nucleotides read TGTGCCAGCAGTGAATTGGGAAGCTCCTACGAGCAGTACTTC.

The rearrangement uses TRBV20-1 and TRBJ2-5, with 9 bases lining up with TRBD1. V gave up 7 bases and J gave up 4 bases; unmatched junction bases: 1. Germline V gene lookup returns CDR1 DFQATT and CDR2 SNEGSKA (reference sequence). The CDR3 has 11 amino acids. CDR3 residues: CSVDRGETQYF. For the CDR3, the DNA is TGCAGTGTGGACAGGGGAGAGACCCAGTACTTC.

V gene TRBV29-1 combines with J gene TRBJ2-1, with 7 bases fitting TRBD2. V trimming: 6 bases; J trimming: 4 bases; junction bases outside the gene matches: 9. The CDR3 totals 14 residues. Germline V gene data show CDR1 as SQVTM and CDR2 as ANQGSEA. CDR3 protein: CSVKTSGEYNEQFF. The CDR3 bases are TGCAGCGTGAAGACCAGCGGGGAATACAATGAGCAGTTCTTC.

To note about this clonotype: Germline is not matched at one junction end, which may reflect a read error. J is TRBJ2-7 and V is TRBV2, with TRBD1 identical over 7 bases. The CDR3 loop spans 16 amino acids. Germline-derived CDR1 and CDR2 are SNHLY and FYNNEI. CDR3 amino acids: CASSQEGPGQTYEQYF. For the CDR3, the DNA is TGCGCCAGCAGCCAAGAAGGTCCGGGACAGACCTACGAGCAGTACTTC.

There are many counts of this clonotype. The chain uses TRBV12-3 or TRBV12-4 and TRBJ1-2; no firm D call. The CDR3 covers 15 residues. Trimming shortened V by 10 bases and J by 0 bases, and 18 bases separated the two germline ends. The CDR3, as DNA: TGTGCCATCTTCACCCCACACCTTACTAACTATGGCTACACCTTC. Protein: CAIFTPHLTNYGYTF.